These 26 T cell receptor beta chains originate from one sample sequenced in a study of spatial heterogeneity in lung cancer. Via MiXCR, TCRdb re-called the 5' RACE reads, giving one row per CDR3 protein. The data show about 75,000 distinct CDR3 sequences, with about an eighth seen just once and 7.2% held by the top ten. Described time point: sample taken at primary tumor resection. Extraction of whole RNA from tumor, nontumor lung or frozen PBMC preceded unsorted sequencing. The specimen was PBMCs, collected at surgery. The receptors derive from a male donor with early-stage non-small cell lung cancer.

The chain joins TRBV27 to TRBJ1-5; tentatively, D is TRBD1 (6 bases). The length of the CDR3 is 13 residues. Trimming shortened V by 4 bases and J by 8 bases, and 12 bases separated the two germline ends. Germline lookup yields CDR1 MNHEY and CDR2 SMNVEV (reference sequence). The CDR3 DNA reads TGTGCCAGCAGTTCTCAGGGGTGGGAGCCCCAGCATTTT. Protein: CASSSQGWEPQHF.

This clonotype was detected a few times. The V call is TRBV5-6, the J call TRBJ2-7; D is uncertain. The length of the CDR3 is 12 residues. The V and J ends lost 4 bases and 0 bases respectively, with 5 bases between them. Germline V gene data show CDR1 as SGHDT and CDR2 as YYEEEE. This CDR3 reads CASSKHSYEQYF. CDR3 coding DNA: TGTGCCAGCAGCAAGCACTCCTACGAGCAGTACTTC.

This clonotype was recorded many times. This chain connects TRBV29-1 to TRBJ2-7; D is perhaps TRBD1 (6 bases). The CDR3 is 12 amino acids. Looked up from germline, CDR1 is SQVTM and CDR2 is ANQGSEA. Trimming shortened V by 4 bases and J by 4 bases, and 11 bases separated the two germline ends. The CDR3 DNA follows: TGCAGCGTTGTGGACAGCCCTTACGAGCAGTACTTC. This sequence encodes CSVVDSPYEQYF.

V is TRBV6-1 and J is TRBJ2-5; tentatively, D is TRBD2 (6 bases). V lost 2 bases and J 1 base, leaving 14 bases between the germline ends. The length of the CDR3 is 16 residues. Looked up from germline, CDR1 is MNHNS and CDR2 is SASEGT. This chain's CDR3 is CASSEYQGGVQETQYF. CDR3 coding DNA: TGTGCCAGCAGTGAATACCAGGGAGGAGTCCAAGAGACCCAGTACTTC.

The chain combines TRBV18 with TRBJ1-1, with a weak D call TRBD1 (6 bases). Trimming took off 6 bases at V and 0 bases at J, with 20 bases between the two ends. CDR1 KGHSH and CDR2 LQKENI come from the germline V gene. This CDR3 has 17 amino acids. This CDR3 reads CASSPPGAGHMNTEAFF. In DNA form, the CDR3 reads TGTGCCAGCTCCCCCCCGGGGGCCGGCCACATGAACACTGAAGCTTTCTTT.

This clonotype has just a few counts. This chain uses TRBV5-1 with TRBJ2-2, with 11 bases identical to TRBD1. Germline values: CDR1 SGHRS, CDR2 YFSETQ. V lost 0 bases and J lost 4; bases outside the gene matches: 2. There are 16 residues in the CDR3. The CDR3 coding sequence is TGCGCCAGCAGCTTGGCCGGGACAGGGGGCACCGGGGAGCTGTTTTTT. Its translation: CASSLAGTGGTGELFF.

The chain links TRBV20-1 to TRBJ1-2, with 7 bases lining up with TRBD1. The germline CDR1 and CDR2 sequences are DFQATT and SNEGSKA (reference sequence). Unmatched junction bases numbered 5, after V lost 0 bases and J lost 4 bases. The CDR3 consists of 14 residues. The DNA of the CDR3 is TGCAGTGCTAGAGATGCCTCAGGGGGCTATGGCTACACCTTC. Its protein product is CSARDASGGYGYTF.

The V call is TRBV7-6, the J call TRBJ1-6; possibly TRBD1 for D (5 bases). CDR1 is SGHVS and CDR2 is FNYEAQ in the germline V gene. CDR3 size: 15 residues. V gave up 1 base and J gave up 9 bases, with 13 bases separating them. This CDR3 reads CASSLGTAGSSPLHF. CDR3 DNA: TGTGCCAGCAGCTTAGGAACGGCAGGGAGTTCACCCCTCCACTTT.

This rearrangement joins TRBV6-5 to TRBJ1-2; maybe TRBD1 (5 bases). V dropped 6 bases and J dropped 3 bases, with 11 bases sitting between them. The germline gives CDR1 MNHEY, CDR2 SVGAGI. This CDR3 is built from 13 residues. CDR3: CASRWDGDYGYTF. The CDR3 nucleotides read TGTGCCAGCAGGTGGGACGGAGACTATGGCTACACCTTC.

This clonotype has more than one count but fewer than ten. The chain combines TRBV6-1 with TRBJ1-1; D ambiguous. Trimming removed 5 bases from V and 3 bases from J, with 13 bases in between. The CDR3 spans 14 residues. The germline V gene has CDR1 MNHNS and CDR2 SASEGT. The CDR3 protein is CASSLLVEDTEAFF. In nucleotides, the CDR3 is TGTGCCAGCAGTCTGCTGGTGGAGGACACTGAAGCTTTCTTT.

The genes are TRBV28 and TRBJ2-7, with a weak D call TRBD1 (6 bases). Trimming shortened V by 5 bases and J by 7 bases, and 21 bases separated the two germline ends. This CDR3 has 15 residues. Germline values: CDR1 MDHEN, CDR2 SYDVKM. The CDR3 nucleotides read TGTGCCAGCAGTACTAACAGGGACGCCCCCTTGGAGCAGTACTTC. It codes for CASSTNRDAPLEQYF. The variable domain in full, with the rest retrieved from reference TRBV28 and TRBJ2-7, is DVKVTQSSRYLVKRTGEKVFLECVQDMDHENMFWYRQDPGLGLRLIYFSYDVKMKEKGDIPEGYSVSREKKERFSLILESASTNQTSMYLCASSTNRDAPLEQYFGPGTRLTVT.

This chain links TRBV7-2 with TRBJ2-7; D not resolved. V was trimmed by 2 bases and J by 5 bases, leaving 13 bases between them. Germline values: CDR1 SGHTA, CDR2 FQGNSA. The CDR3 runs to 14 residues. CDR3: CASSLTLQAHEQYF. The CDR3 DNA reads TGTGCCAGCAGCTTAACGCTCCAGGCCCACGAGCAGTACTTC.

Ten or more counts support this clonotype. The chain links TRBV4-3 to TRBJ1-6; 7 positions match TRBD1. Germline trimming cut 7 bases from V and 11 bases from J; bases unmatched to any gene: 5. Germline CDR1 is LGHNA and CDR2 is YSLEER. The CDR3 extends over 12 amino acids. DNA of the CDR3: TGCGCCAGCAAAGGGGGGACAGCACCCCTCCACTTT. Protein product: CASKGGTAPLHF.

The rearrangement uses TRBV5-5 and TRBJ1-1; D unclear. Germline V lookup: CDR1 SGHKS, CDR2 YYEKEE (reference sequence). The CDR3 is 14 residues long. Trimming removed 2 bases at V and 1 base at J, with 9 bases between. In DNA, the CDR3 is TGTGCCAGCAGCTTACAGACGGGGAACACTGAAGCTTTCTTT. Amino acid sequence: CASSLQTGNTEAFF.

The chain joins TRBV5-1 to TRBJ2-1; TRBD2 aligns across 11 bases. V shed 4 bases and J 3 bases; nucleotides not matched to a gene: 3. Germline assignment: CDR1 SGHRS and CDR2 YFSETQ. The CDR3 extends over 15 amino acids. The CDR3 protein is CASSPGTSGYNEQFF. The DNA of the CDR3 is TGCGCCAGCAGCCCCGGGACTAGCGGCTACAATGAGCAGTTCTTC.

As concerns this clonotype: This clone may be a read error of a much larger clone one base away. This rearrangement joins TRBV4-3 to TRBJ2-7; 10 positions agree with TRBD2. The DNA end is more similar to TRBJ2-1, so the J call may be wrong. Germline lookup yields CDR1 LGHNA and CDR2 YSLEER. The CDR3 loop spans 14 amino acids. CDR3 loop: CASSQASGGYEQFF. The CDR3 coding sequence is TGCGCCAGCAGCCAAGCTAGCGGGGGCTACGAGCAGTTCTTC.

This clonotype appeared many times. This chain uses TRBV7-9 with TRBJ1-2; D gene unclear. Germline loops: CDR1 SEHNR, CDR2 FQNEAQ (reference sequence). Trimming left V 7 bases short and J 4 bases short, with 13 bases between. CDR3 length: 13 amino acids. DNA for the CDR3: TGTGCCAGCAACCCTACTGAGGGCTATGGCTACACCTTC. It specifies CASNPTEGYGYTF.

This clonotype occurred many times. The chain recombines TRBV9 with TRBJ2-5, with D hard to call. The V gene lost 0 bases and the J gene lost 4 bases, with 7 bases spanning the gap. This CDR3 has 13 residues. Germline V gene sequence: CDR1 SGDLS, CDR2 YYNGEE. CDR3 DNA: TGTGCCAGCAGCGTAGACTATCGAGAGACCCAGTACTTC. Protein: CASSVDYRETQYF.

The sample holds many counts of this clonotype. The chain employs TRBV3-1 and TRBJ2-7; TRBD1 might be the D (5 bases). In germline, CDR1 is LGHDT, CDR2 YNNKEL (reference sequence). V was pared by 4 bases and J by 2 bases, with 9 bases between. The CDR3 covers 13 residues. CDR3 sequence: CASSLRVPYEQYF. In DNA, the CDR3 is TGTGCCAGCAGCCTCAGGGTCCCCTACGAGCAGTACTTC.

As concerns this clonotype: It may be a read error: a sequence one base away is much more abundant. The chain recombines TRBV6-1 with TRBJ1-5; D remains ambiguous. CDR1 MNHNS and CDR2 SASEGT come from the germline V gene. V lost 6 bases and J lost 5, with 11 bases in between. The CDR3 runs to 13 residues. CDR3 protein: CASRGMVDQPQHF. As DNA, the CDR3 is TGTGCCAGCAGAGGGATGGTTGATCAGCCCCAGCATTTT.

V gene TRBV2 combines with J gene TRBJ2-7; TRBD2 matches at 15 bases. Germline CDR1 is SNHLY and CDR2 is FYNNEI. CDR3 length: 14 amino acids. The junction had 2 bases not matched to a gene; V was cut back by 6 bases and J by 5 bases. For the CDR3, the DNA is TGTGCCAGCAGGGGACTAGCGGGAGGCAACGAGCAGTACTTC. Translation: CASRGLAGGNEQYF.

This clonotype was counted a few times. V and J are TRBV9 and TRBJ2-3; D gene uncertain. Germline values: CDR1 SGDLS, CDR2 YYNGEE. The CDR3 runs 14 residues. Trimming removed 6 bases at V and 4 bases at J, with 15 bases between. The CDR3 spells CASTTLGTPDTQYF. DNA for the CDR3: TGTGCCAGCACGACCCTCGGTACTCCAGATACGCAGTATTTT.

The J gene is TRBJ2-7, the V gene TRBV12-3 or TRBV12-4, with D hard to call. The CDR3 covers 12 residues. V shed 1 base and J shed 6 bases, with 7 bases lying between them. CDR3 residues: CASSLGPGEQYF. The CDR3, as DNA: TGTGCCAGCAGTTTAGGGCCCGGCGAGCAGTACTTC.

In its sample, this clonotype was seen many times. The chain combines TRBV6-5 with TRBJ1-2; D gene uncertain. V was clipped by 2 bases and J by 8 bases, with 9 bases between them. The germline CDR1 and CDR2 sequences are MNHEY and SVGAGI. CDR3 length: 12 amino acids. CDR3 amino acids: CASSYRRGGYTF. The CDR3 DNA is TGTGCCAGCAGTTACAGGAGAGGCGGCTACACCTTC.

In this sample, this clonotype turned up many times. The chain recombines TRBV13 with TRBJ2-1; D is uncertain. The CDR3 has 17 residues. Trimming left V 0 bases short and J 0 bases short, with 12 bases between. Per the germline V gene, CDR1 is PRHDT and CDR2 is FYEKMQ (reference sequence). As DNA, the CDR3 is TGTGCCAGCAGCTTAGGCGTGGCGCCAAGCTCCTACAATGAGCAGTTCTTC. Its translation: CASSLGVAPSSYNEQFF.

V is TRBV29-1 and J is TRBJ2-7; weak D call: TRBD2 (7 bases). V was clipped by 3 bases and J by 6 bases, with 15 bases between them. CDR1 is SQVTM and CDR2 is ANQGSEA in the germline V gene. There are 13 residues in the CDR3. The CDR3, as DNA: TGCAGCGTTGAGGGGGGGCGATCAAGCGAGCAGTACTTC. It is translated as CSVEGGRSSEQYF.